What follows describes a single T cell receptor beta chain. This clone showed up just once. Its binding antigen is unknown. No much larger clone is present one base from it, and per-base qualities are unavailable. The treatment or condition label, read with the paper, signifies: 19 received Ad26.COV2.S at low or high dose, single or two shots; a few received placebo; per-sample allocation not given. For vaccine and placebo recipients, repertoires were sequenced using samples collected on day 63 after the first injection. Cohort 1b enrolled about 25 adults aged 18-55 years at a single site in Boston, USA, between 29 July and 7 August 2020. Ad26.COV2.S was a replication-incompetent adenovirus type 26 vector that expressed a prefusion-stabilized SARS-CoV-2 spike protein derived from the original Wuhan strain. The V and J ends are trimmed by 1 base and 1 base, leaving 11 bases between them. Looking up the germline V gene yields CDR1 SGHAT and CDR2 FQNNGV. The CDR3 runs 16 residues from the cysteine to the phenylalanine. Solely the CDR3 DNA is kept, with 48 bases framed from the first base.

The data derive from a study of Ad26.COV2.S vaccination and SARS-CoV-2 variants (dated by TCRdb to the early 2020s). Broadly, across the study: Donors in the vaccine arm were drawn from COV1001, a multicentre, randomized, double-blind, placebo-controlled phase I-IIa trial testing Ad26.COV2.S in healthy adults. Ad26.COV2.S was administered intramuscularly at a dose of 5x10^10 or 1x10^11 viral particles, either as one shot or as two shots given 56 days apart. TCRbeta repertoire sequencing was used to assess the specificity and breadth of SARS-CoV-2-reactive T cell receptors after Ad26.COV2.S vaccination. A total of some 30 samples were included in the TCR-sequenced set, comprising 19 Ad26.COV2.S vaccine recipients, 5 placebo recipients and 8 SARS-CoV-2 convalescent individuals. Trial participants were randomized into five groups of five, in which low-dose or high-dose Ad26.COV2.S was given once or twice, or placebo was given on both occasions. Blinding of investigators to trial group allocation was maintained during experiments and outcome assessment.

On the study overall, not on this receptor specifically: The study was not powered for comparison of responses between vaccine doses or regimens. The authors noted that the TCR breadth and depth analyses may have underestimated total T cell responses. Spike-specific TCR breadth was higher in Ad26.COV2.S recipients than in placebo recipients (P = 0.0014). Substantial breadth of spike-specific CD8+ and CD4+ T cell responses was reported after vaccination. Vaccine and placebo recipients had similar non-spike TCR breadth, a finding consistent with the vaccine containing only spike.

The immunoSEQ Assay was used to sequence TCRbeta CDR3 regions. After extraction, genomic DNA underwent amplification by bias-controlled multiplex PCR, followed by high-throughput sequencing. In the original analysis: To quantify the absolute abundance of every unique TCRbeta CDR3 region, sequences were collapsed and filtered. T cell fraction was estimated by normalizing TCRbeta template counts to usable DNA, which was measured by amplifying reference genes present in all nucleated cells. Repertoire TCRs were annotated as SARS-CoV-2-specific by exact matching of V gene, CDR3 amino acid sequence and J gene to a known reactive TCR set. The reference SARS-CoV-2 TCR set was derived from MIRA and filtered for enrichment in COVID-19-positive ImmuneCODE repertoires, a step that removed public or cross-reactive TCRs. Based on the MIRA antigens, annotated TCRs were further analysed at the level of specific ORF or position within ORF. Depth was the summed frequency of annotated unique rearrangements, while breadth was defined as annotated unique rearrangements over total unique productive rearrangements. Group comparisons of TCR breadth used two-sided Wilcoxon rank-sum tests. TCRdb mirrors the immuneACCESS table, restricted to in-frame sequences. Some clones are absent from its copies; in checked studies, under half trace to an unresolved V gene, and the reason for the others is unknown. The DNA was the basis for D and trimming; V, J and clone size are from that table. Recorded for this sample are about 330,000 clones; roughly 88% of them occurred a single time. 5.5% of the sample lies in the top ten.

The TCR sequence derives from a person aged 18 to 59 who received the Ad26.COV2.S COVID-19 vaccine or a placebo. The rearranged chain carries TRBV11-2 and TRBJ1-3; a confident D gene designation cannot be given. Sequenced material: peripheral blood, taken in a trial of Ad26.COV2.S vaccine versus placebo. The DNA is TGTGCCAGCAGCTTAGGTCTCGGTTTATCTGGAAACACCATATATTTT. This yields the protein CASSLGLGLSGNTIYF.